Following are 14 T cell receptor beta chains from one sample sequenced in a study of graft-versus-host responses after intestinal transplantation. The repertoire was sequenced with immunoSEQ multiplex PCR; TCRdb's copy has only in-frame clones and lacks some. The repertoire has tens of thousands of clones, roughly 90% of them found once; the top ten carry 2% to 3%. No antigen has been identified for these receptors. This specimen was unstimulated CD8+ T cells sorted from spleen or lymph node cells, taken before intestinal transplant. The source is a human donor who received an intestinal transplant.

Within the sample, this clone is medium-sized. V is TRBV28 and J is TRBJ2-4; D ambiguous. The germline gives CDR1 MDHEN, CDR2 SYDVKM. CDR3 length: 14 residues. V was pared by 2 bases and J by 7 bases, with 12 bases between. The CDR3 sequence is CASSLTEAANIQYF. The CDR3 DNA follows: TGTGCCAGCAGTTTAACCGAGGCTGCCAACATTCAGTACTTC.

The V gene is TRBV5-8, the J gene TRBJ1-1; 9 bases fit TRBD1. This CDR3 comprises 19 residues. Germline loops: CDR1 SGHTS, CDR2 YDEGEE. V was clipped by 4 bases and J by 0 bases; unmatched bases: 16. CDR3 sequence: CASSPGQGRLGPMNTEAFF. CDR3 sequence (DNA): TGTGCCAGCAGCCCGGGACAGGGCCGACTCGGCCCCATGAACACTGAAGCTTTCTTT.

The chain has TRBV7-6 and TRBJ2-3; 13 nucleotides line up with TRBD2. The length of the CDR3 is 17 residues. Germline lookup yields CDR1 SGHVS and CDR2 FNYEAQ. J gave up 1 base and V 5 bases, and 6 bases lay outside the gene matches. Here the CDR3 reads CASSALTSGGGTDTQYF. In DNA form, the CDR3 reads TGTGCCAGCAGCGCCCTTACTAGCGGGGGGGGCACAGATACGCAGTATTTT.

This chain joins TRBV29-1 and TRBJ2-7; 12 positions match TRBD1. The CDR3 totals 14 residues. V lost 7 bases and J lost 6; bases outside the gene matches: 10. Per germline, CDR1 SQVTM and CDR2 ANQGSEA. The CDR3 loop reads CSASPGQGAGEQYF. In DNA form, the CDR3 reads TGCAGCGCTTCCCCGGGACAGGGGGCTGGCGAGCAGTACTTC.

The rearrangement joins TRBV5-4 to TRBJ1-6; TRBD1 aligns across 8 bases. Germline CDR1 and CDR2: SGHNT and YYREEE (reference sequence). This CDR3 is built from 13 residues. V shed 7 bases and J 9 bases; nucleotides not matched to a gene: 6. The CDR3 sequence is CASGRGLGSPLHF. Written as DNA, the CDR3 is TGTGCCAGCGGCAGGGGGCTCGGTTCACCCCTCCACTTT.

As for this clone: Germline and junction disagree at one end, which may indicate a read error. The rearrangement uses TRBV7-7 and TRBJ2-3; no clear D. The CDR3 loop spans 14 amino acids. Germline V gene sequence: CDR1 SSHAT, CDR2 FNYEAQ (reference sequence). The CDR3 sequence: CASSSSVSEDTQYF. CDR3 nucleotides: TGTGCTAGCAGCTCAAGCGTATCGGAAGATACGCAGTATTTT. The variable domain in full, with the rest retrieved from reference TRBV7-7 and TRBJ2-3, is GAGVSQSPRYKVTKRGQDVTLRCDPISSHATLYWYQQALGQGPEFLTYFNYEAQPDKSGLPSDRFSAERPEGSISTLTIQRTEQRDSAMYRCASSSSVSEDTQYFGPGTRLTVL.

The chain recombines TRBV29-1 with TRBJ2-1; tentatively, D is TRBD1 (6 bases). V lost 6 bases and J 4 bases, leaving 16 bases between the germline ends. The CDR3 sequence is 14 residues long. Germline assignment: CDR1 SQVTM and CDR2 ANQGSEA. CDR3 in amino acids: CSVDDPGVYNEQFF. DNA for the CDR3: TGCAGCGTGGACGATCCAGGGGTTTACAATGAGCAGTTCTTC.

V and J are TRBV2 and TRBJ2-1; the match to TRBD2 covers 10 bases. The V gene's germline CDR1 is SNHLY and CDR2 FYNNEI. This CDR3 has 16 amino acids. V shed 5 bases and J 2 bases; nucleotides not matched to a gene: 6. The CDR3 is CASSTLAGETYNEQFF. CDR3 in DNA: TGTGCCAGCAGTACCCTAGCGGGAGAAACCTACAATGAGCAGTTCTTC.

V is TRBV25-1 and J is TRBJ1-4; maybe TRBD1 (5 bases). CDR1 is MGHDK, CDR2 SYGVNS, per germline. The CDR3 is 13 amino acids. Trimming pared 6 bases from V and 8 bases from J, leaving 13 bases between. CDR3 loop: CASSGGTGEKLFF. The CDR3 DNA reads TGTGCCAGCAGCGGGGGGACCGGGGAAAAACTGTTTTTT.

This rearrangement joins TRBV10-3 to TRBJ2-3, with TRBD2 matching 14 bases. V lost 1 base to trimming and J lost 5 bases; unmatched junction nucleotides: 11. From germline, CDR1 is ENHRY and CDR2 SYGVKD. CDR3 size: 19 residues. Here the CDR3 reads CAISEWFSTSGRAGDTQYF. The CDR3 DNA is TGTGCCATCAGTGAGTGGTTCTCGACTAGCGGGAGGGCCGGAGATACGCAGTATTTT.

The table lists this clone with a count of one. V usage is TRBV15 and J usage is TRBJ2-1, with 10 nucleotides matching TRBD1. Germline V lookup: CDR1 LNHNV, CDR2 YYDKDF (reference sequence). CDR3 length: 17 residues. V lost 3 bases to trimming and J lost 9 bases; unmatched junction nucleotides: 14. The DNA of the CDR3 is TGTGCCACCAGCAGCTCGGGACAGGGGTCCCCGTCGGTTGAGCAGTTCTTC. Translating gives CATSSSGQGSPSVEQFF.

The V gene is TRBV10-3, the J gene TRBJ2-7; TRBD2 might be the D (6 bases). Germline CDR1 reads ENHRY; CDR2 reads SYGVKD. The ends were cut back, 0 bases at V and 4 bases at J, with 19 bases in the middle. This CDR3 is built from 17 residues. As DNA, the CDR3 is TGTGCCATCAGTGAGTCCCCCCCCCGGGACTGGTCTTACGAGCAGTACTTC. Residues: CAISESPPRDWSYEQYF.

The V and J genes are TRBV5-1 and TRBJ2-3; tentative D call: TRBD1 (5 bases). The V gene lost 4 bases and the J gene lost 1 base, with 13 bases spanning the gap. Per the germline V gene, CDR1 is SGHRS and CDR2 is YFSETQ. The CDR3 spans 15 residues. CDR3 DNA: TGCGCCAGCAGCGCAAGACAAGGGGGCACAGATACGCAGTATTTT. This encodes CASSARQGGTDTQYF.

The chain combines TRBV28 with TRBJ2-7; TRBD1 aligns across 12 bases. The CDR3 is made up of 18 amino acids. Germline loops: CDR1 MDHEN, CDR2 SYDVKM. The V segment lost 9 bases and the J segment 0 bases; nucleotides outside the gene matches: 15. The CDR3 reads CASSYSGTGGSRSYEQYF. DNA of the CDR3: TGTGCCAGTTCCTACTCCGGGACAGGGGGCTCTCGCTCCTACGAGCAGTACTTC.